The 29 T cell receptor beta chains listed next were all sequenced from one sample in a study of OX40 agonist ivuxolimab in advanced cancers. This table comes from immunoSEQ multiplex PCR, and its TCRdb copy is limited to in-frame clones, with some not included. The sample includes around 67,000 clones, about 85% of them seen just once. The sequencing used CD4+ or CD8+ T cells sorted from blood, collected in a trial of the OX40 agonist ivuxolimab. The receptor set was obtained from an adult with an advanced solid tumor such as melanoma, head and neck, liver or kidney cancer.

The rearrangement joins TRBV11-2 to TRBJ2-5; TRBD1 matches at 7 bases. This CDR3 region has 14 residues. V gave up 1 base and J gave up 4 bases; unmatched junction bases: 3. CDR1 and CDR2 (germline): SGHAT, FQNNGV. The CDR3 sequence: CASSLVGTAETQYF. The CDR3 region has the DNA TGTGCCAGCAGCTTAGTTGGGACAGCAGAGACCCAGTACTTC.

The chain has TRBV9 and TRBJ1-4; 7 nucleotides match TRBD1. V gave up 0 bases and J gave up 8 bases; unmatched junction bases: 7. This CDR3 is built from 15 residues. CDR1 and CDR2 (germline): SGDLS, YYNGEE. Here the CDR3 reads CASSVATGSREKLFF. DNA of the CDR3: TGTGCCAGCAGCGTAGCGACAGGGTCGAGGGAAAAACTGTTTTTT. The variable domain in full, completed from reference TRBV9 and TRBJ1-4, reads DSGVTQTPKHLITATGQRVTLRCSPRSGDLSVYWYQQSLDQGLQFLIQYYNGEERAKGNILERFSAQQFPDLHSELNLSSLELGDSALYFCASSVATGSREKLFFGSGTQLSVL.

Of note for this clone: One end of the junction is discordant with germline, which a read error may explain. The sample holds other DNA sequences that translate to the same CDR3. The V and J genes are TRBV14 and TRBJ2-7; TRBD2 matches 7 bases. Germline assignment: CDR1 SGHDN and CDR2 FVKESK. This CDR3 contains 15 residues. The chain's CDR3 is CASSQGPPGDYEQYF. CDR3 DNA sequence: TGTGCCAGCAGCCAGGGACCCCCCGGGGACTACGAGCAGTACTTT.

The rearrangement uses TRBV29-1 and TRBJ1-2; D remains unclear. CDR3 size: 12 residues. V lost 5 bases to trimming and J lost 10 bases, with 17 bases between them. Germline V gives CDR1 SQVTM, CDR2 ANQGSEA. CDR3 bases: TGCAGCGTTTTGGAGCCGAGGGAGGTCTACACCTTC. Translated, it gives CSVLEPREVYTF.

Only one count was recorded for this clone. The genes are TRBV7-3 and TRBJ2-1; the D call may be TRBD1 or TRBD2 (5 bases each). Trimming left V 5 bases short and J 9 bases short, with 17 bases between. The CDR3 totals 14 residues. CDR1 and CDR2 (germline): SGHTA, FQGTGA. Written as DNA, the CDR3 is TGTGCCAGCAGCCCCGGCAGGGAGTCTGGTGAGCAGTTCTTC. Protein: CASSPGRESGEQFF.

This clone was found once. This chain links TRBV6-1 with TRBJ2-3, with D tentatively TRBD2 (6 bases). Trimming stripped 6 bases from V and 6 bases from J, with 13 bases between. Germline CDR1 and CDR2: MNHNS and SASEGT. The CDR3 runs 13 residues. CDR3 loop: CASSVTSPDTQYF. The CDR3 DNA reads TGTGCCAGCAGCGTAACTAGCCCGGATACGCAGTATTTT.

The genes are TRBV9 and TRBJ1-1; the D is unclear. The CDR3 sequence is 14 residues long. Per germline, CDR1 SGDLS and CDR2 YYNGEE. V lost 5 bases and J lost 4, with 15 bases in between. CDR3 nucleotide sequence: TGTGCCAGCAGGTCCTTCGAGGTGGCCACTGAAGCTTTCTTT. Translation gives CASRSFEVATEAFF.

The V and J genes are TRBV5-1 and TRBJ2-3, with a weak D call TRBD2 (6 bases). Per the germline V gene, CDR1 is SGHRS and CDR2 is YFSETQ. The V and J ends lost 3 bases and 2 bases respectively, with 10 bases between them. The CDR3 contains 14 residues. This CDR3 reads CASSYGGPTDTQYF. DNA of the CDR3: TGCGCCAGCAGCTATGGAGGGCCCACAGATACGCAGTATTTT. Looking up the rest from reference TRBV5-1 and TRBJ2-3 gives the full variable domain: KAGVTQTPRYLIKTRGQQVTLSCSPISGHRSVSWYQQTPGQGLQFLFEYFSETQRNKGNFPGRFSGRQFSNSRSEMNVSTLELGDSALYLCASSYGGPTDTQYFGPGTRLTVL.

The rearrangement uses TRBV28 and TRBJ2-1, with TRBD2 matching over 8 bases. Losses at the gene ends were 7 bases for V and 9 bases for J; bases not matched to a gene: 11. The germline CDR1 and CDR2 sequences are MDHEN and SYDVKM. This CDR3 spans 14 amino acids. The CDR3 nucleotides read TGTGCCAGCATCTCGTATATAGCGGGACCTGAGCAGTTCTTC. This sequence encodes CASISYIAGPEQFF.

The chain combines TRBV5-1 with TRBJ2-3; D may be TRBD1 (6 bases). Germline-derived CDR1 and CDR2 are SGHRS and YFSETQ. The CDR3 has 13 amino acids. Trimming pared 4 bases from V and 4 bases from J, leaving 10 bases between. This CDR3 is CASSLWGPDTQYF. Written as DNA, the CDR3 is TGCGCCAGCAGCCTATGGGGGCCAGATACGCAGTATTTT.

The CDR3 coding sequence is TGTGCCAGCAGCCACCTTGGGCCTCTACCGGATACGCAGTATTTT. Translated: CASSHLGPLPDTQYF. The chain carries TRBV5-4 and TRBJ2-3; D remains unclear. Germline V gene data show CDR1 as SGHNT and CDR2 as YYREEE (reference sequence). CDR3 length: 15 residues. Trimming cost V 4 bases and J 6 bases, with 18 bases left between them.

V usage is TRBV28 and J usage is TRBJ1-5, with 9 bases aligning to TRBD1. The germline gives CDR1 MDHEN, CDR2 SYDVKM. The CDR3 is 16 amino acids. V shed 2 bases and J 5 bases; nucleotides not matched to a gene: 7. CDR3 sequence reads: CASSLGDRALDQPQHF. CDR3 nucleotides: TGTGCCAGCAGTTTAGGGGACAGGGCCTTGGATCAGCCCCAGCATTTT.

V is TRBV18 and J is TRBJ1-2; D uncertain. This CDR3 has 12 amino acids. In germline, CDR1 is KGHSH, CDR2 LQKENI. The ends were cut back, 2 bases at V and 6 bases at J, with 7 bases in the middle. The CDR3 bases are TGTGCCAGCTCACCAATAGGCGATGGCTACACCTTC. Its protein is CASSPIGDGYTF.

The rearrangement links TRBV7-9 to TRBJ2-7; 7 nucleotides align to TRBD2. CDR3 size: 15 residues. With V trimmed by 5 bases and J by 6 bases, 13 bases remained unmatched. Germline CDR1 is SEHNR and CDR2 is FQNEAQ (reference sequence). The CDR3 DNA sequence: TGTGCCAGCAGCCCAGGAAGGACTAGGGTCCCCGAGCAGTACTTC. Translation gives CASSPGRTRVPEQYF.

The chain employs TRBV19 and TRBJ2-6, with D perhaps matching TRBD1 or TRBD2 (6 bases each). The ends were cut back, 5 bases at V and 3 bases at J, with 11 bases in the middle. Germline CDR1 is LNHDA and CDR2 is SQIVND (reference sequence). The CDR3 consists of 15 residues. Here the CDR3 reads CASSLGGVGANVLTF. The DNA of the CDR3 is TGTGCCAGTAGTCTGGGGGGCGTTGGGGCCAACGTCCTGACTTTC.

The rearrangement joins TRBV11-2 to TRBJ2-7, with D unclear. The V end was cut by 5 bases, the J end by 6 bases, with 14 bases between. The CDR3 spans 13 residues. Germline CDR1 SGHAT, CDR2 FQNNGV. Here the CDR3 reads CASSPQWGREQYF. As DNA, the CDR3 is TGTGCCAGCAGCCCCCAATGGGGTCGCGAGCAGTACTTC. Looking up the rest from reference TRBV11-2 and TRBJ2-7 gives the full variable domain: EAGVAQSPRYKIIEKRQSVAFWCNPISGHATLYWYQQILGQGPKLLIQFQNNGVVDDSQLPKDRFSAERLKGVDSTLKIQPAKLEDSAVYLCASSPQWGREQYFGPGTRLTVT.

The V and J genes are TRBV6-6 and TRBJ2-7; TRBD2 might be the D (6 bases). This CDR3 contains 14 residues. Germline V gene sequence: CDR1 MNHNY, CDR2 SVGAGI (reference sequence). V shed 4 bases and J shed 2 bases, with 12 bases lying between them. The CDR3 here is CASSLRGVTYEQYF. Here the CDR3 DNA reads TGTGCCAGCAGTTTGCGGGGTGTGACCTACGAGCAGTACTTC.

This rearrangement joins TRBV5-5 to TRBJ1-4; 9 bases are a match to TRBD1. Germline V lookup: CDR1 SGHKS, CDR2 YYEKEE (reference sequence). The CDR3 runs to 17 residues. The ends lost 3 bases at V and 8 bases at J; junction bases unmatched: 14. CDR3 DNA sequence: TGTGCCAGCAGCTGGACGTACCCGGGACAGGGCGGAGAAAAACTGTTTTTT. It encodes CASSWTYPGQGGEKLFF.

The genes are TRBV6-6 and TRBJ2-5, with 9 bases matching TRBD2. The germline V gene encodes CDR1 MNHNY and CDR2 SVGAGI (reference sequence). The V gene end was trimmed by 7 bases and the J gene end by 4 bases; junction bases not matched to a gene: 1. The CDR3 is 12 amino acids. The CDR3 here is CASTLAGETQYF. The DNA of the CDR3 is TGTGCCAGCACACTAGCGGGAGAGACCCAGTACTTC.

The chain is built from TRBV4-1 and TRBJ1-3; 10 bases line up with TRBD1. With V trimmed by 3 bases and J by 4 bases, 9 bases remained unmatched. Germline V gene data show CDR1 as MGHRA and CDR2 as YSYEKL. The CDR3 spans 17 residues. DNA of the CDR3: TGCGCCAGCAGCCACGACAGGGGGCTACGTCGAGGAAACACCATATATTTT. Encoded protein: CASSHDRGLRRGNTIYF.

The chain combines TRBV7-9 with TRBJ2-3; D may match TRBD1 or TRBD2 (5 bases each). This CDR3 has 14 amino acids. Germline values: CDR1 SEHNR, CDR2 FQNEAQ (reference sequence). The V end lost 5 bases, the J end lost 4 bases, and 13 bases lay between the germline ends. The DNA for the CDR3 is TGTGCCAGCAGCCTGGGGACCCGCGCAGATACGCAGTATTTT. This encodes CASSLGTRADTQYF.

This rearrangement joins TRBV18 to TRBJ2-1; 8 bases match TRBD2. CDR1 and CDR2 from the germline V gene are KGHSH and LQKENI. This CDR3 spans 15 amino acids. The V segment lost 6 bases and the J segment 0 bases; nucleotides outside the gene matches: 4. This CDR3 is CASSLSGSSYNEQFF. The CDR3 DNA follows: TGTGCCAGCTCGTTAAGCGGGAGCTCCTACAATGAGCAGTTCTTC.

The V and J genes are TRBV5-3 and TRBJ1-1, with 7 bases aligning to TRBD1. TRBV5-3 has ORF status, its function being uncertain. Trimming cost V 6 bases and J 4 bases; bases outside gene matches: 9. The CDR3 extends over 14 amino acids. The CDR3 DNA sequence: TGTGCCAGAAACGAGGGGGCAGTTAGCACTGAAGCTTTCTTT. Protein: CARNEGAVSTEAFF.

This clone was counted only a few times. The gene calls are TRBV2 and TRBJ1-4, with TRBD1 as a possible D gene (5 bases). The CDR3 contains 12 residues. The germline V gene has CDR1 SNHLY and CDR2 FYNNEI. V was trimmed by 11 bases and J by 5 bases, leaving 12 bases between them. As DNA, the CDR3 is TGTGCCGGACACTCGATCAATGAAAAACTGTTTTTT. Protein: CAGHSINEKLFF.

The chain links TRBV28 to TRBJ2-4, with D perhaps TRBD1 or TRBD2 (5 bases each). Trimming cost V 4 bases and J 5 bases, with 12 bases left between them. The CDR3 covers 14 residues. The V gene's germline CDR1 is MDHEN and CDR2 SYDVKM. Here the CDR3 reads CASSSRPGQNIQYF. CDR3 nucleotides: TGTGCCAGCAGTTCCCGCCCGGGACAAAACATTCAGTACTTC.

The CDR3 region has the DNA TGCGCCAGCAGTGAGGACAGATTCGGGTCAGGGGGCACTGAAGCTTTCTTT. This translates into CASSEDRFGSGGTEAFF. The chain has TRBV10-2 and TRBJ1-1, with 7 bases identical to TRBD1. CDR3 length equals 17 residues. J was trimmed by 4 bases and V by 2 bases; bases with no gene match: 13. Germline values: CDR1 WSHSY, CDR2 SAAADI.

For this clone: Other DNA sequences in the sample encode the same CDR3. V is TRBV30 and J is TRBJ2-3; D remains ambiguous. V lost 0 bases and J lost 3, with 7 bases in between. Germline V lookup: CDR1 GTSNPN, CDR2 SVGIG (reference sequence). The CDR3 runs 13 residues. CDR3 loop: CAWSVSRTDTQYF. CDR3 sequence (DNA): TGTGCCTGGAGTGTAAGCCGAACAGATACGCAGTATTTT.

The chain has TRBV5-1 and TRBJ2-7; 10 bases line up with TRBD2. V trimming: 0 bases; J trimming: 7 bases; junction bases outside the gene matches: 7. Germline V gives CDR1 SGHRS, CDR2 YFSETQ. The CDR3 contains 15 residues. CDR3 bases: TGCGCCAGCAGCTTGGGACCTAGCGGGAGCCGAGAGCAGTACTTC. It is translated as CASSLGPSGSREQYF.

In its sample, this clone was seen a few times. The chain couples TRBV2 to TRBJ1-5, with a weak D call TRBD1 (5 bases). Germline values: CDR1 SNHLY, CDR2 FYNNEI. The CDR3 has 14 residues. The V gene lost 4 bases and the J gene lost 2 bases, with 9 bases spanning the gap. The CDR3 loop is CASSVGGGNQPQHF. DNA of the CDR3: TGTGCCAGCAGTGTTGGGGGAGGCAATCAGCCCCAGCATTTT.